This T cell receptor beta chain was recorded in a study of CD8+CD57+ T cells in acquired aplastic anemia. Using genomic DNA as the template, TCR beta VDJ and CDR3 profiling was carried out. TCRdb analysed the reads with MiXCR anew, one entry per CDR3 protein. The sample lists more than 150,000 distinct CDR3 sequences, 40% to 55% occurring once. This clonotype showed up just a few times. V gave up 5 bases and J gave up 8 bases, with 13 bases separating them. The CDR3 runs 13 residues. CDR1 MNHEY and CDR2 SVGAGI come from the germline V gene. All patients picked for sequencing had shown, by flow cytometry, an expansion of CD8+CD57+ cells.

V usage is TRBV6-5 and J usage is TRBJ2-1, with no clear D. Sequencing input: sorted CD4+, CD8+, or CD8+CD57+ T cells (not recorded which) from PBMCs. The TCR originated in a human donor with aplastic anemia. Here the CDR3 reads CASSAKGSDEQFF. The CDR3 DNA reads TGTGCCAGCAGTGCAAAAGGGTCGGATGAGCAGTTCTTC.